This T cell receptor beta chain is from a study of blood T cell repertoires in COVID-19. The overall study: T cells, B-cell-depleted T cells, or PBMCs supplied cDNA or gDNA.

Profiling relied on immunoSEQ multiplex PCR, and the TCRdb table lists in-frame clones only, not all of them. Of 150,000 to 200,000 clones detected, 70% to 90% appear once; the ten largest clones hold roughly 7.8%. The germline CDR1 and CDR2 sequences are LNHDA and SQIVND (reference sequence). The CDR3 sequence is 12 residues long. The trim removed 6 bases at V and 6 bases at J, leaving 3 bases unmatched. This sequence originates from a man in his 60s with acute or convalescent COVID-19. The sample consisted of peripheral blood. V usage is TRBV19 and J usage is TRBJ1-2; 8 positions match TRBD1. CDR3 in DNA: TGTGCCAGTAGGCAGGGGGCCCATGGCTACACCTTC. This sequence encodes CASRQGAHGYTF.